Listed here are 11 T cell receptor beta chains from one sample, sequenced in a study of T cells after yellow fever vaccination. Using its own MiXCR run on the 5' RACE reads, TCRdb lists one record per CDR3 protein. The sample shows 450,000 to 600,000 distinct CDR3 sequences, 17% of them seen only once. Sample: PBMCs, taken more than 4 days after the first yellow fever vaccination. The receptor set was obtained from a man between 18 and 29 years old who received the YFV17D yellow fever vaccine.

This rearrangement joins TRBV12-5 to TRBJ2-2; D is unresolved. Between the trimmed V and J ends, which lost 1 base and 6 bases, there was a span of 3 bases. The CDR3 extends over 12 amino acids. The germline V gene has CDR1 LGHNT and CDR2 FRNRAP. The CDR3 loop is CASGLAAGELFF. DNA of the CDR3: TGTGCTAGTGGTTTGGCCGCCGGGGAGCTGTTTTTT.

The table lists this clonotype with a few counts. The rearrangement joins TRBV7-9 to TRBJ1-4; 11 bases agree with TRBD1. Trimming took 5 bases from V and 8 from J; bases not matched to a gene: 7. The CDR3 contains 15 residues. Per germline, CDR1 SEHNR and CDR2 FQNEAQ (reference sequence). CDR3 sequence (DNA): TGTGCCAGCAGCCCCGGGACAGGGGGAGGCGAAAAACTGTTTTTT. Translation: CASSPGTGGGEKLFF.

This clonotype was observed a few times. The chain combines TRBV10-3 with TRBJ2-3; D gene uncertain. Looked up from germline, CDR1 is ENHRY and CDR2 is SYGVKD. Trimming shortened V by 3 bases and J by 4 bases, and 17 bases separated the two germline ends. The CDR3 is made up of 16 amino acids. The CDR3 protein is CAISDLSGVLADTQYF. As DNA, the CDR3 is TGTGCCATCAGTGATCTGTCCGGCGTTCTCGCAGATACGCAGTATTTT.

This clonotype was detected a few times. The chain joins TRBV5-6 to TRBJ2-2; the D is unclear. With 2 bases removed from V and 6 bases from J, the gap between germline ends came to 14 bases. Germline V gives CDR1 SGHDT, CDR2 YYEEEE. The CDR3 covers 15 residues. CDR3 amino acids: CASSFAVDGSGELFF. The CDR3 bases are TGTGCCAGCAGCTTTGCTGTCGATGGGTCCGGGGAGCTGTTTTTT.

This clonotype has more than one count but fewer than ten. The chain uses TRBV7-9 and TRBJ2-1, with 10 bases aligning to TRBD1. This CDR3 is 17 amino acids long. Germline V CDR1 and CDR2: SEHNR, FQNEAQ (reference sequence). V was pared by 5 bases and J by 1 base, with 8 bases of the junction left unmatched. The CDR3, as DNA: TGTGCCAGCAGCCCGCGGGACAGGGGACGTTCCTACAATGAGCAGTTCTTC. This translates into CASSPRDRGRSYNEQFF.

A few counts support this clonotype. The chain is built from TRBV4-3 and TRBJ1-3; 7 bases are shared with TRBD1. The CDR3 is 16 residues long. V was pared by 0 bases and J by 3 bases, with 5 bases of the junction left unmatched. Germline loops: CDR1 LGHNA, CDR2 YSLEER. In DNA form, the CDR3 reads TGCGCCAGCAGCCAAGAATCGACAGGGTATGGAAACACCATATATTTT. Its protein is CASSQESTGYGNTIYF.

The chain uses TRBV7-2 and TRBJ2-2, with TRBD2 as a possible D gene (5 bases). Germline V gene lookup returns CDR1 SGHTA and CDR2 FQGNSA. The CDR3 consists of 14 residues. V was trimmed by 4 bases and J by 3 bases, leaving 9 bases between them. CDR3 bases: TGTGCCAGCAGCTCTCGGCGGGACACCGGGGAGCTGTTTTTT. Its protein is CASSSRRDTGELFF.

This clonotype showed up just a few times. CDR3 region: CASSQGRSLTSYEQYF. The CDR3 DNA follows: TGTGCCAGCAGCCAAGGGCGGTCGTTAACTTCCTACGAGCAGTACTTC. J is TRBJ2-7 and V is TRBV3-1, with no clear D. The length of the CDR3 is 16 residues. Trimming cost V 1 base and J 1 base, with 14 bases left between them. Germline values: CDR1 LGHDT, CDR2 YNNKEL (reference sequence).

The chain recombines TRBV3-1 with TRBJ2-1; 11 bases line up with TRBD2. V gave up 3 bases and J gave up 4 bases; unmatched junction bases: 8. CDR1 is LGHDT, CDR2 YNNKEL, per germline (reference sequence). This CDR3 is 17 amino acids long. CDR3 loop: CASSQGVSGGAYNEQFF. As DNA, the CDR3 is TGTGCCAGCAGCCAGGGAGTTAGCGGGGGGGCTTACAATGAGCAGTTCTTC.

There are many counts of this clonotype. This sequence joins TRBV7-2 and TRBJ2-2, with 9 bases matching TRBD1. The CDR3 length is 15 residues. The junction had 8 bases not matched to a gene; V was cut back by 5 bases and J by 7 bases. CDR1 SGHTA and CDR2 FQGNSA come from the germline V gene. CDR3 loop: CASSGRTGAGGELFF. CDR3 nucleotides: TGTGCCAGCAGCGGACGGACAGGGGCGGGCGGGGAGCTGTTTTTT.

This clonotype has a handful of counts. The rearrangement uses TRBV12-3 or TRBV12-4 and TRBJ1-5; no clear D gene. The CDR3 is 16 amino acids. The ends were cut back, 4 bases at V and 0 bases at J, with 13 bases in the middle. CDR3 region: CASSSPGFYSNQPQHF. DNA of the CDR3: TGTGCCAGCAGTTCCCCGGGGTTCTATAGCAATCAGCCCCAGCATTTT.